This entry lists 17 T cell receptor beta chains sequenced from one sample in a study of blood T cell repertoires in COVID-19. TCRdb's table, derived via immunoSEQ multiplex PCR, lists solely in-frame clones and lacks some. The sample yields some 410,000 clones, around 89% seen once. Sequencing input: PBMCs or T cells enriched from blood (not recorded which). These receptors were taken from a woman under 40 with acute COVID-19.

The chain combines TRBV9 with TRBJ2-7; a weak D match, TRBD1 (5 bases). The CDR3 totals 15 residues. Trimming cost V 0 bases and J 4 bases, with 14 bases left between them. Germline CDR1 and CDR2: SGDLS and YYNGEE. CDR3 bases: TGTGCCAGCAGCGTAGGAACAGGATTGTTATACGAGCAGTACTTC. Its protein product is CASSVGTGLLYEQYF.

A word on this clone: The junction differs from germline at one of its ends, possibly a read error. The CDR3 DNA reads as TGTGCCAGCTCACCAGCTCAAGGAGACCGATTTAGCTTC. Translation gives CASSPAQGDRFSF. The chain uses TRBV18 and TRBJ1-2; D is ambiguous. Germline values: CDR1 KGHSH, CDR2 LQKENI. The CDR3 consists of 13 residues.

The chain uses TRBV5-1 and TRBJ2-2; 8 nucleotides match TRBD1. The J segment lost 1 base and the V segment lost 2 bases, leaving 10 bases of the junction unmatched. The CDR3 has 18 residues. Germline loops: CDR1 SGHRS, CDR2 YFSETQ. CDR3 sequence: CASSFVGQGLKNTGELFF. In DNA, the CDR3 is TGCGCCAGCAGCTTTGTTGGACAGGGCTTAAAGAACACCGGGGAGCTGTTTTTT. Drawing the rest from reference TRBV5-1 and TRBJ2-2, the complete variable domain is KAGVTQTPRYLIKTRGQQVTLSCSPISGHRSVSWYQQTPGQGLQFLFEYFSETQRNKGNFPGRFSGRQFSNSRSEMNVSTLELGDSALYLCASSFVGQGLKNTGELFFGEGSRLTVL.

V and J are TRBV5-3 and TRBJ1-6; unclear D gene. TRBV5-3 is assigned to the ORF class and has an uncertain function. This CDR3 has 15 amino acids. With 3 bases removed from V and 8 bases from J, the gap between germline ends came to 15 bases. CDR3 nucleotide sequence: TGTGCCAGAAGCTCGCGGGCCCGATGGTATTCACCCCTCCACTTT. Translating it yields CARSSRARWYSPLHF.

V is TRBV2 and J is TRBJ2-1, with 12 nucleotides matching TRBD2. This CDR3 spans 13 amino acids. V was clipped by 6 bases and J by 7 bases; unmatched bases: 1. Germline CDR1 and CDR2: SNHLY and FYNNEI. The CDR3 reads CASRTSGGNEQFF. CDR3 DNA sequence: TGTGCCAGCAGGACTAGCGGGGGAAATGAGCAGTTCTTC.

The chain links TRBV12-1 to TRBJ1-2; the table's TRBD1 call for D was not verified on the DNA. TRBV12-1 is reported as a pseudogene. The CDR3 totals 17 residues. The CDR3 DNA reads TGTTCCAGCAGCGCCCGGACAGGGGGTTTAAGTCACTATGGCTACACCTTC. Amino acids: CSSSARTGGLSHYGYTF.

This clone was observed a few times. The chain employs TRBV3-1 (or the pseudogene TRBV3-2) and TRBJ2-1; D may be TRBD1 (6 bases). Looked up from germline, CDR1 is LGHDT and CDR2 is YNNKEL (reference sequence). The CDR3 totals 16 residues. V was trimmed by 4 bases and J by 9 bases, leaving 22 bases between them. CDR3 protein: CASSPTGFSSAGEQFF. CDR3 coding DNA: TGTGCCAGCAGCCCCACAGGGTTTAGTAGCGCGGGTGAGCAGTTCTTC.

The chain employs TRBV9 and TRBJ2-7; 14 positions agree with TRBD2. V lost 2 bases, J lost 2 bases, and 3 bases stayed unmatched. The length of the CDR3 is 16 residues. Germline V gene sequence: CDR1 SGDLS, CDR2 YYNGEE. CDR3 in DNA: TGTGCCAGCAGCGTTGGACTAGCGGGGGGTACCTACGAGCAGTACTTC. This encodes CASSVGLAGGTYEQYF.

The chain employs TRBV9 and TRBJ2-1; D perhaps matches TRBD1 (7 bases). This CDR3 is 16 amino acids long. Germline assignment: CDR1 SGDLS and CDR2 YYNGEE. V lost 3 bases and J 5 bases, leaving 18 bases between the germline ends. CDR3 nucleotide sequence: TGTGCCAGCAGCGCCGACAGGGTTAGGGGGGACAATGAGCAGTTCTTC. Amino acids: CASSADRVRGDNEQFF.

This CDR3 reads CASKGTGGDTQYF. CDR3 bases: TGCGCCAGCAAGGGGACAGGGGGGGATACGCAGTATTTT. The chain couples TRBV5-1 to TRBJ2-3; 11 nucleotides line up with TRBD1. The CDR3 spans 13 residues. V dropped 6 bases and J dropped 6; count of bases not matched to a gene: 3. The germline V gene encodes CDR1 SGHRS and CDR2 YFSETQ.

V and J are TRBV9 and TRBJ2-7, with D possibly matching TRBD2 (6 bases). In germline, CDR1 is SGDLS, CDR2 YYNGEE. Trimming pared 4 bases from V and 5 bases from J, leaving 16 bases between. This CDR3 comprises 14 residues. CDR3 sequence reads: CASSPRGTQDEQYF. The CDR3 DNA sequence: TGTGCCAGCAGCCCAAGAGGGACTCAGGACGAGCAGTACTTC.

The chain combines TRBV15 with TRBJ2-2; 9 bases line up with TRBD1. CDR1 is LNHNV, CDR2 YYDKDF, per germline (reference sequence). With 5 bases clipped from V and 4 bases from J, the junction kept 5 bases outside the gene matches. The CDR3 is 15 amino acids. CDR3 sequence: CATSRRDRATGELFF. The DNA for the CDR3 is TGTGCCACCAGCCGCCGGGACAGGGCCACCGGGGAGCTGTTTTTT.

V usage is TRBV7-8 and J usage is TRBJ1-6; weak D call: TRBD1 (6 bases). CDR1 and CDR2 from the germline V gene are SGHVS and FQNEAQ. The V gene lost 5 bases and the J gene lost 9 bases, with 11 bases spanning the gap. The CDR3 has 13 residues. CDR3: CASSDDRFSPLHF. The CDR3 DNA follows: TGTGCCAGCAGCGATGACAGGTTTTCACCCCTCCACTTT. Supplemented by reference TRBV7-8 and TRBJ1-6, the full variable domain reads GAGVSQSPRYKVAKRGQDVALRCDPISGHVSLFWYQQALGQGPEFLTYFQNEAQLDKSGLPSDRFFAERPEGSVSTLKIQRTQQEDSAVYLCASSDDRFSPLHFGNGTRLTVT.

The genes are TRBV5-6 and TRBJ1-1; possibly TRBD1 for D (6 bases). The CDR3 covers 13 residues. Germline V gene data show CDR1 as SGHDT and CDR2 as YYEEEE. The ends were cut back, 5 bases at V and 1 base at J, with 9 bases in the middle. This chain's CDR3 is CASRTGRNTEAFF. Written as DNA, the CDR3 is TGTGCCAGCAGAACAGGGAGGAACACTGAAGCTTTCTTT.

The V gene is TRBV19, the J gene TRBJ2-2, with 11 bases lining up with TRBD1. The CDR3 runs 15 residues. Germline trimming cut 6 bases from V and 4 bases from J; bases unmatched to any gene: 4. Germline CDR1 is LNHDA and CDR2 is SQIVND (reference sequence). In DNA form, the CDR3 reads TGTGCCAGTAGGACCGGGACAGGGGGCACCGGGGAGCTGTTTTTT. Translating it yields CASRTGTGGTGELFF.

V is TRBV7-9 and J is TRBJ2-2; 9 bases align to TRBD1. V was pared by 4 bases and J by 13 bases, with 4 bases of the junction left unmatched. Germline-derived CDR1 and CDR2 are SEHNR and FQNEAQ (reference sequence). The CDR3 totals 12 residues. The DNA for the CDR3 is TGTGCCAGCAGCTACCAGGGACAGGGGCTGTTTTTT. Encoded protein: CASSYQGQGLFF.

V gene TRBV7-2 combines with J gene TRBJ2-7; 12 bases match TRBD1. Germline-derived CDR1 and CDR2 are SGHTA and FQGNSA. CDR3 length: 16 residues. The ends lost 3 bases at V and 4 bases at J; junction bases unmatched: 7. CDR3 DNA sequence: TGTGCCAGCAGCTTCGTGGGACAGGGGGCCTCTTACGAGCAGTACTTC. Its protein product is CASSFVGQGASYEQYF.